This TCR beta chain was documented in a study of shared clonotypes between healthy human individuals. Adults of Caucasian background living in Nashville, Tennessee made up all donors. Running of the assay took place at deep level. Measured with immunoSEQ multiplex PCR; TCRdb has only the in-frame clones, and not every one. The sample has around 500,000 clones; 76% are singletons. This CDR3 has 15 residues. The V and J ends lost 6 bases and 4 bases respectively, with 16 bases between them. Germline CDR1 is MNHNY and CDR2 is SVGAGI (reference sequence). This clone has ten or more counts. This chain connects TRBV6-6 to TRBJ2-1, with D possibly TRBD2 on 6 matching bases. The material sequenced was PBMCs. This receptor was obtained from a woman in her forties in good health. Some clones in this sample may be carry-over from other donors' samples. The CDR3 DNA sequence: TGTGCCAGCAGGACCGGGACTCAACCTTACAATGAGCAGTTCTTC. Its protein is CASRTGTQPYNEQFF.